This record concerns one T cell receptor beta chain sequence. Some clones are missing from TCRdb's copy, which holds only in-frame ones; the method was immunoSEQ multiplex PCR. The sample has some 75,000 clones, approximately 80% seen once; the top ten hold 13%. V lost 6 bases and J lost 1; bases outside the gene matches: 8. Germline CDR1 and CDR2: SQVTM and ANQGSEA. This CDR3 spans 14 amino acids. This sample was taken from a study of blood T cell repertoires in COVID-19. Study information: Nucleic acid was either cDNA or gDNA, and it came from T cells, B-cell-depleted T cells, or PBMCs.

The gene calls are TRBV29-1 and TRBJ1-1; TRBD1 aligns across 7 bases. The sequencing input was peripheral blood. The receptor was isolated from a man aged 50-60 years with COVID-19, enrolled during active disease. CDR3 sequence reads: CSVHRGIANTEAFF. CDR3 DNA sequence: TGCAGCGTACACAGGGGTATCGCGAACACTGAAGCTTTCTTT.